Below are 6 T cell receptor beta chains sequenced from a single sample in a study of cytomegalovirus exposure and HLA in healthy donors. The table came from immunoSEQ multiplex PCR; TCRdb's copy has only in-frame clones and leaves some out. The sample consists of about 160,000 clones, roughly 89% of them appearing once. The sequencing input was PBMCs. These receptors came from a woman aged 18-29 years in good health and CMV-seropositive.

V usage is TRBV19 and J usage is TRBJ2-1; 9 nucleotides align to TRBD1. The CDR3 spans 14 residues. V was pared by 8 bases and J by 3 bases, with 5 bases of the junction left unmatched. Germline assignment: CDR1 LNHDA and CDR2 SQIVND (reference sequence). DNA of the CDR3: TGTGCCAGTCGACGGGACAGGGTCTACAATGAGCAGTTCTTC. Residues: CASRRDRVYNEQFF.

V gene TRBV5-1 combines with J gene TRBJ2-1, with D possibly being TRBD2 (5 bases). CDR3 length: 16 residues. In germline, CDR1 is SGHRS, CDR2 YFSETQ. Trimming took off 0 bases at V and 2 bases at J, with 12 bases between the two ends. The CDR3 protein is CASSLATSNPYNEQFF. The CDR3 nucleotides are TGCGCCAGCAGCTTGGCCACTAGTAACCCCTACAATGAGCAGTTCTTC.

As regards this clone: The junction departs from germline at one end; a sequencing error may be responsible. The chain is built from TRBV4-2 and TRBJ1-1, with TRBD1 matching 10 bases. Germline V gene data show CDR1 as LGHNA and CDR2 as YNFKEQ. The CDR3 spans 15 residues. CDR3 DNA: TGTGCCAGCAGCCAAGAACTCGGACAGGGGGATTATACGACCTTT. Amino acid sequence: CASSQELGQGDYTTF.

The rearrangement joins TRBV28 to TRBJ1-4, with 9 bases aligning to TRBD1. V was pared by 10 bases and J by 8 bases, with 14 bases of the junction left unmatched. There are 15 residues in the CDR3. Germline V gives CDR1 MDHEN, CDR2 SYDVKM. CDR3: CATITPSTGGEKLFF. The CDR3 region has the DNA TGTGCCACCATTACCCCCTCGACAGGGGGGGAAAAACTGTTTTTT.

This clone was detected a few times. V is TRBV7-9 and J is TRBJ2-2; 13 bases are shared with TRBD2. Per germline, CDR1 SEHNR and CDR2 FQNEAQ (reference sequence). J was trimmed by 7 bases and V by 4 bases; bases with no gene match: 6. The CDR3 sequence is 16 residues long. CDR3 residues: CASSSMGLAGNGELFF. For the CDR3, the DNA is TGTGCCAGCAGCTCCATGGGACTAGCGGGAAACGGGGAGCTGTTTTTT.

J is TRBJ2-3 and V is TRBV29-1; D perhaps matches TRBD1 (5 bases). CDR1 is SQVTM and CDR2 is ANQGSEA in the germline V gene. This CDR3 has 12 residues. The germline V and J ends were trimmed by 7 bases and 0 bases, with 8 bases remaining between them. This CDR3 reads CSAGKSTDTQYF. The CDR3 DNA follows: TGCAGCGCAGGGAAAAGCACAGATACGCAGTATTTT.